A few counts support the clone carrying this T cell receptor beta chain. This likely stems from a read error, as it lies one base from a far larger clone. Using immunoSEQ multiplex PCR, the repertoire was profiled, and TCRdb retains in-frame clones only, with some absent. The sample lists about 460,000 clones; approximately 71% were seen once. V was clipped by 6 bases and J by 4 bases; unmatched bases: 5. Germline-derived CDR1 and CDR2 are WNHNN and SYGVQD (reference sequence). The CDR3 sequence is 13 residues long. The data are from a study of shared clonotypes between healthy human individuals. All participating donors were Caucasian adults from Nashville, Tennessee.

The chain joins TRBV10-1 to TRBJ1-1; TRBD1 agrees at 7 bases. The sequencing input was PBMCs. This receptor was taken from a woman in her forties in good health. Some clones in this sample may be carry-over from other donors' samples. The CDR3 spells CASRQGTSTEAFF. The DNA for the CDR3 is TGCGCCAGCAGACAGGGGACGAGCACTGAAGCTTTCTTT.